The rows below give T cell receptor beta chains drawn from one sample of a study of cytomegalovirus exposure and HLA in healthy donors. Using immunoSEQ multiplex PCR, the repertoire was profiled, and TCRdb retains in-frame clones only, with some absent. Its clone listing holds 30,000 to 40,000 clones. The specimen was PBMCs. The receptors stem from a middle-aged woman in good health and CMV-seropositive. Each CDR3 is given with its conserved first and last residue. The D gene is left open where the match is weak.

v_gene	d_gene	j_gene	CDR3aa	CDR3nt
TRBV7-6	NA	TRBJ1-4	CASSLAPGGGEKLFF	TGTGCCAGCAGCTTAGCGCCGGGGGGAGGAGAAAAACTGTTTTTT
TRBV2	NA	TRBJ2-5	CASSDGVGATQYF	TGTGCCAGCAGTGACGGGGTGGGAGCGACCCAGTACTTC
TRBV11-3	TRBD2	TRBJ2-3	CASSLGGTRADTQYF	TGTGCCAGCAGCTTAGGGGGGACTAGGGCGGATACGCAGTATTTT
TRBV9	NA	TRBJ2-1	CASSLDLSYNEQFF	TGTGCCAGCAGCCTTGACTTATCCTACAATGAGCAGTTCTTC
TRBV11-2	NA	TRBJ2-7	CASSLTGSRSSYEQYF	TGTGCCAGCAGCTTGACAGGAAGCCGAAGCTCCTACGAGCAGTACTTC
TRBV28	NA	TRBJ1-1	CASSPMATAGLTFF	TGTGCCAGCAGTCCTATGGCAACGGCAGGGTTAACTTTCTTT
TRBV9	NA	TRBJ2-5	CASSVAGTNGETQYF	TGTGCCAGCAGCGTAGCGGGGACAAATGGGGAGACCCAGTACTTC
TRBV7-6	TRBD2	TRBJ2-5	CASSSSGGPPETQYF	TGTGCCAGCAGCTCCAGCGGGGGGCCCCCAGAGACCCAGTACTTC
TRBV4-1	NA	TRBJ2-5	CASSQVPTGYQETQYF	TGCGCCAGCAGCCAAGTCCCTACAGGGTACCAAGAGACCCAGTACTTC
TRBV10-3	TRBD1	TRBJ2-5	CATRTGEGKTQYF	TGTGCCACCAGGACAGGAGAGGGAAAGACCCAGTACTTC
TRBV5-6	NA	TRBJ2-7	CASSLTGILGEQYF	TGTGCCAGCAGCCTTACCGGGATACTAGGCGAGCAGTACTTC
TRBV10-3	NA	TRBJ1-1	CAINGRGLDTEAFF	TGTGCCATCAATGGTAGGGGCCTGGACACTGAAGCTTTCTTT
TRBV30	NA	TRBJ2-2	CAWTPTGELFF	TGTGCCTGGACTCCTACCGGGGAGCTGTTTTTT
TRBV2	TRBD2	TRBJ2-5	CASSFSGGGQETQYF	TGTGCCAGCAGCTTTAGCGGCGGGGGACAAGAGACCCAGTACTTC
TRBV5-4	NA	TRBJ2-1	CASSRSNEQFF	TGTGCCAGCAGTCGGAGTAATGAGCAGTTCTTC
TRBV4-1	TRBD1	TRBJ1-3	CASSSRGFGGNTIYF	TGCGCCAGCAGCAGCAGGGGGTTTGGAGGAAACACCATATATTTT
TRBV10-3	NA	TRBJ2-7	CATSSGSGEQYF	TGTGCCACCTCTTCGGGGTCAGGCGAGCAGTACTTC
TRBV6-1	NA	TRBJ1-2	CASSEMTGVSYGYTF	TGTGCCAGCAGTGAAATGACAGGAGTGTCCTATGGCTACACCTTC
TRBV9	TRBD1	TRBJ1-5	CASSRDSGQPQHF	TGTGCCAGCAGCCGGGACAGTGGTCAGCCCCAGCATTTT
TRBV6-4	TRBD2	TRBJ2-5	CASSEIAGEAETQYF	TGTGCCAGCAGTGAGATAGCGGGAGAGGCAGAGACCCAGTACTTC
TRBV18	NA	TRBJ1-5	CASSTTPREPQHF	TGTGCCAGCTCAACAACACCCAGGGAGCCCCAGCATTTT
TRBV6-1	NA	TRBJ2-1	CASRRPLSSYNEQFF	TGTGCCAGCAGGCGTCCCCTGAGCTCCTACAATGAGCAGTTCTTC
TRBV11-2	TRBD2	TRBJ2-1	CASSPSGTKDNEQFF	TGTGCCAGTTCACCTTCCGGGACTAAAGACAATGAGCAGTTCTTC
TRBV7-8	NA	TRBJ2-6	CASSWGAGANVLTF	TGTGCCAGCAGCTGGGGGGCTGGGGCCAACGTCCTGACTTTC
TRBV6-5	NA	TRBJ1-1	CASSYEEMTEAFF	TGTGCCAGCAGTTACGAGGAGATGACTGAAGCTTTCTTT
TRBV2	NA	TRBJ2-7	CASSEYGASYEQYF	TGTGCCAGCAGTGAATATGGGGCCTCCTACGAGCAGTACTTC
TRBV5-6	TRBD1	TRBJ2-7	CASSFGTGGEQYF	TGTGCCAGCAGCTTCGGGACAGGGGGCGAGCAGTACTTC
TRBV10-3	NA	TRBJ1-4	CATGRGNKDGANEKLFF	TGTGCCACCGGCAGGGGCAATAAGGATGGAGCTAATGAAAAACTGTTTTTT
TRBV5-4	NA	TRBJ2-7	CASSPSLGIFSAYEQYF	TGTGCCAGCAGCCCCTCCTTGGGGATATTTAGCGCCTACGAGCAGTACTTC
TRBV6-1	NA	TRBJ2-3	CASSETVPSTDTQYF	TGTGCCAGCAGTGAAACGGTACCCAGCACAGATACGCAGTATTTT
TRBV27	TRBD1	TRBJ2-7	CASALTQGAAHEQYF	TGTGCCAGCGCGCTAACACAGGGGGCGGCTCACGAGCAGTACTTC
TRBV5-1	NA	TRBJ1-1	CASSLVPGNTEAFF	TGCGCCAGCAGCTTGGTGCCGGGAAACACTGAAGCTTTCTTT
TRBV6-1	TRBD2	TRBJ2-1	CATFSGSVYNEQFF	TGTGCCACCTTTAGCGGGAGTGTCTACAATGAGCAGTTCTTC
TRBV5-5	NA	TRBJ1-1	CASSFGGVAFF	TGTGCCAGCAGCTTCGGGGGAGTAGCTTTCTTT
TRBV9	NA	TRBJ2-3	CASSVGSKGDTQYF	TGTGCCAGCAGCGTAGGCTCGAAGGGGGATACGCAGTATTTT
TRBV28	NA	TRBJ2-1	CASTSAGLLSSYNEQFF	TGTGCCAGCACATCGGCGGGGCTACTGAGCTCCTACAATGAGCAGTTCTTC
TRBV4-1	NA	TRBJ2-5	CASSVRVGETQYF	TGCGCCAGCAGCGTACGGGTAGGAGAGACCCAGTACTTC